This T cell receptor (beta chain) was observed in a study of T cell responses to AZD1222 COVID-19 vaccine. Looking at the study overall: Doses given second, at about 4 or about 12 weeks, were pooled. Study-level results: White British ancestry dominated among donors, who included more females, and clonal diversity was possibly underestimated.

The CDR3 contains 17 residues. V was pared by 3 bases and J by 0 bases, with 7 bases of the junction left unmatched. Looked up from germline, CDR1 is LGHNA and CDR2 is YNFKEQ. Worth noting for this clone: What it recognizes is unknown.

Using immunoSEQ multiplex PCR, the repertoire was profiled, and TCRdb retains in-frame clones only, with some absent. The sample holds 150,000 to 200,000 clones, around 95% seen once. This sample comprised peripheral blood, obtained on day 0 of AZD1222 vaccination. The chain is built from TRBV4-2 and TRBJ2-1; 8 nucleotides line up with TRBD2. The clonotype originates from an adult in good health. CDR3 coding DNA: TGTGCCAGCAGCCACCACACTAGCGGCGGCTCCTACAATGAGCAGTTCTTC. It codes for CASSHHTSGGSYNEQFF.